This T cell receptor (beta chain) was identified during a study of blood T cell repertoires in COVID-19. The trim removed 8 bases at V and 3 bases at J, leaving 1 base unmatched. Germline CDR1 and CDR2: ENHRY and SYGVKD. The CDR3 is 13 amino acids. Adults between roughly 18 and 90 years of age took part from fewer than 30 US areas. Clinical history as reported by participants underpinned cohort assignment. Cohort 3 donors counted as recovered after two negative PCRs, clearance, or resolved symptoms. Original processing notes: Using reference gene primer amplification, nucleated cell counts were estimated. The assay was immunoSEQ multiplex PCR, and TCRdb's table has in-frame clones only and misses some. V and J calls and clone size are as listed in that table; D and trimming were resolved from the DNA. The table has roughly 330,000 clones, approximately 87% seen once.

The clonotype originates from a woman aged 25 to 39 who had recovered from COVID-19. Sequencing input: PBMCs or T cells enriched from blood (not recorded which). This rearrangement joins TRBV10-3 to TRBJ1-4, with 9 positions matching TRBD1. The CDR3 region has the DNA TGTGCCATCCGGGACAGGGCTAATGAAAAACTGTTTTTT. Encoded protein: CAIRDRANEKLFF.